This T cell receptor (beta chain) was documented in a study of response to subunit inactivated influenza vaccine. Overall study results and limits: Each seasonal influenza vaccination, the authors suggested, recruits few new T cells.

Germline V CDR1 and CDR2: LGHDT, YNNKEL (reference sequence). J was trimmed by 3 bases and V by 4 bases; bases with no gene match: 6. This CDR3 spans 15 amino acids. From the RT-PCR reads, TCRdb called clonotypes with MiXCR, one entry per CDR3 protein. The repertoire holds around 580,000 distinct CDR3 sequences, 12% to 15% seen once, with more than 9.5% in the top ten. As to this clonotype: What it recognizes is unknown.

The sequence was collected from a man aged 50-59 years who received an inactivated influenza vaccine. Source: PBMCs from blood, taken 11 to 12 days after vaccination. This sequence joins TRBV3-1 and TRBJ2-7; 10 nucleotides match TRBD2. Here the CDR3 reads CASSLSGGRHYEQYF. CDR3 bases: TGTGCCAGCAGCCTTAGCGGGGGGCGCCACTACGAGCAGTACTTC.